These 3 T cell receptor beta chains were sequenced from one sample in a study of blood T cell repertoires in COVID-19. Assay: immunoSEQ multiplex PCR; the TCRdb copy retains only in-frame clones and omits some. Of 35,000 to 50,000 clones detected, around 88% appear once; the ten largest clones hold roughly 6%. Sequenced input: peripheral blood. The receptors shown here come from a woman older than 75 with acute or convalescent COVID-19.

The rearrangement joins TRBV5-1 to TRBJ2-1; TRBD2 is a possible D gene (6 bases). The V end was cut by 4 bases, the J end by 8 bases, with 13 bases between. The CDR3 loop spans 13 amino acids. CDR1 and CDR2 (germline): SGHRS, YFSETQ. CDR3 loop: CASSLGTVDEQFF. DNA for the CDR3: TGCGCCAGCAGCCTAGGGACTGTAGATGAGCAGTTCTTC.

This clone occurred once. This chain uses TRBV11-2 with TRBJ1-6; 7 bases match TRBD1. V lost 6 bases, J lost 9 bases, and 11 bases stayed unmatched. The germline V gene has CDR1 SGHAT and CDR2 FQNNGV. CDR3 size: 15 residues. CDR3 sequence reads: CASREQGSGGSPLHF. CDR3 sequence (DNA): TGTGCCAGCAGGGAACAGGGGTCAGGGGGTTCACCCCTCCACTTT.

This sequence joins TRBV2 and TRBJ1-5, with D possibly being TRBD1 (5 bases). The V and J ends lost 5 bases and 4 bases respectively, with 18 bases between them. The CDR3 extends over 16 amino acids. In germline, CDR1 is SNHLY, CDR2 FYNNEI. CDR3 sequence (DNA): TGTGCCAGCAGTTGGGGCGGGGAACTTCTGAATCAGCCCCAGCATTTT. Residues: CASSWGGELLNQPQHF.